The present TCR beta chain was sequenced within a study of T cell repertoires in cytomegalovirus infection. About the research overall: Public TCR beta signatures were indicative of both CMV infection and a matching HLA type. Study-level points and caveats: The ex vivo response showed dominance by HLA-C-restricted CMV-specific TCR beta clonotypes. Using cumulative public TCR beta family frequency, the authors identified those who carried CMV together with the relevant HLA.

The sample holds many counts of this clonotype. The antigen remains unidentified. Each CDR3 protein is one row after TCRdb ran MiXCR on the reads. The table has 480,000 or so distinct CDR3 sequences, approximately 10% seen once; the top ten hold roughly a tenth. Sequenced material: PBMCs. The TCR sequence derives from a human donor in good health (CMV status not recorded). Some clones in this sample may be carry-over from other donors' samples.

The CDR3 DNA follows: TGCAGCGTTGAAGAATTCTTGGCTCCGTTGAACACTGAAGCTTTCTTT. Translated: CSVEEFLAPLNTEAFF. The chain couples TRBV29-1 to TRBJ1-1; D gene uncertain. Germline values: CDR1 SQVTM, CDR2 ANQGSEA. The CDR3 spans 16 residues. The ends were cut back, 0 bases at V and 0 bases at J, with 14 bases in the middle.